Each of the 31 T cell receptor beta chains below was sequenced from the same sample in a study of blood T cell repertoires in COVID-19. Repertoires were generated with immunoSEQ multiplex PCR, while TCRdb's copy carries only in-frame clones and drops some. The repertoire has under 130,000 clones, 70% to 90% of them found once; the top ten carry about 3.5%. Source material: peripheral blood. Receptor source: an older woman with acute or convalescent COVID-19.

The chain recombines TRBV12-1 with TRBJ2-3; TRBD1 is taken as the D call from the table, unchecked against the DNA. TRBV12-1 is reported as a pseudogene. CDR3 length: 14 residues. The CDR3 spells CASSFGQAQDTQYF. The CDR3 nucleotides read TGTGCCAGCAGCTTCGGACAGGCCCAAGATACGCAGTATTTT.

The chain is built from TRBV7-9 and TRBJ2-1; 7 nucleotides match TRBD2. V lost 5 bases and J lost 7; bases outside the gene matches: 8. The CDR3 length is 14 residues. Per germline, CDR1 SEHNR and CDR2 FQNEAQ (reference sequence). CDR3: CASSQSGTVNEQFF. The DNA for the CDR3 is TGTGCCAGCAGCCAGAGCGGGACGGTTAATGAGCAGTTCTTC.

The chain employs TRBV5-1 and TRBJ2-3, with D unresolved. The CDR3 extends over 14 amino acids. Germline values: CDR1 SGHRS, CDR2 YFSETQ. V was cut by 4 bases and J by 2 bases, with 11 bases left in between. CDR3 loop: CASSIPLVTDTQYF. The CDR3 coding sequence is TGCGCCAGCAGCATCCCATTAGTCACAGATACGCAGTATTTT.

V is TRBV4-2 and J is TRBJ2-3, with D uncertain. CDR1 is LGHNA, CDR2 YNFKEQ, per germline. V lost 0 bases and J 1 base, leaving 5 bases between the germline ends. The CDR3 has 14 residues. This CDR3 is CASSQESRTDTQYF. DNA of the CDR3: TGTGCCAGCAGCCAAGAGTCTCGCACAGATACGCAGTATTTT.

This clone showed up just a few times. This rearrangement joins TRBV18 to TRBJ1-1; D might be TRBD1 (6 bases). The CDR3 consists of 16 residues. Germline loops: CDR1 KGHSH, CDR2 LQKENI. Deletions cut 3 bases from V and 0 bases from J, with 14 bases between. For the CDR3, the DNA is TGTGCCAGCTCACCTCAGGACAGTCGAATGAACACTGAAGCTTTCTTT. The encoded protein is CASSPQDSRMNTEAFF.

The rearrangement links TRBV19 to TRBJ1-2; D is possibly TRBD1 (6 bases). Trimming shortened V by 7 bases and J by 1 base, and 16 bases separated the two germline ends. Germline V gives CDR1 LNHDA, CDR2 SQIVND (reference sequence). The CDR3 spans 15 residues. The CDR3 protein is CASIHRATVNYGYTF. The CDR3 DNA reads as TGTGCCAGTATCCACAGGGCGACGGTTAACTATGGCTACACCTTC.

The CDR3 region has the DNA TGCGCCAGCAGCCAAGACAGGGTTCAAGGCTACACCTTC. Protein sequence: CASSQDRVQGYTF. The rearrangement links TRBV4-1 to TRBJ1-2, with D maybe TRBD1 (5 bases). Germline assignment: CDR1 MGHRA and CDR2 YSYEKL. The V and J ends lost 0 bases and 8 bases respectively, with 10 bases between them. The CDR3 runs 13 residues.

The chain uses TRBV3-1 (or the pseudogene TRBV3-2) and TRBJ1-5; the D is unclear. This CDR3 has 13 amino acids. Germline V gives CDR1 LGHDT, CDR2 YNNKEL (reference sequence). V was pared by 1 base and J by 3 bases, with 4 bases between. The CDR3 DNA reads TGTGCCAGCAGCCAAGGTAACAATCAGCCCCAGCATTTT. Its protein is CASSQGNNQPQHF.

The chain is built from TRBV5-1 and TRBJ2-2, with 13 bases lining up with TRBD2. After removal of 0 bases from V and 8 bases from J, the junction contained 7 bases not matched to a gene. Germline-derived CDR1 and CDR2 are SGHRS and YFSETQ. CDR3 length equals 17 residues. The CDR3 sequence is CASSLEGTSGIVGELFF. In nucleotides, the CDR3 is TGCGCCAGCAGCTTGGAGGGGACTAGCGGGATCGTGGGGGAGCTGTTTTTT.

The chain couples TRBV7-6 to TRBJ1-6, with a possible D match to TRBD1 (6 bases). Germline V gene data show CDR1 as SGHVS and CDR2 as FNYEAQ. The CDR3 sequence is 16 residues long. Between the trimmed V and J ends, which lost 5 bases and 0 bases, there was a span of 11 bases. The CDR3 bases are TGTGCCAGCAGCCTATGGACAGCCTCCTATAATTCACCCCTCCACTTT. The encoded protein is CASSLWTASYNSPLHF.

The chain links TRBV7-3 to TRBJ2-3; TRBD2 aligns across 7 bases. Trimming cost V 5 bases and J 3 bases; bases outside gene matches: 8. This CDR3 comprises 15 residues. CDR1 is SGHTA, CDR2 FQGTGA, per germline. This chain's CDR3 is CASSQTSLNTDTQYF. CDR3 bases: TGTGCCAGCAGCCAGACTAGCTTGAATACAGATACGCAGTATTTT.

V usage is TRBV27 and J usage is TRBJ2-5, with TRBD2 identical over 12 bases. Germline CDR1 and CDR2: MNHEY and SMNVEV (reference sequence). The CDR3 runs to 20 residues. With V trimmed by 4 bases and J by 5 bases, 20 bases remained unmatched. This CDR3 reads CASSSQGPLAGGFSGETQYF. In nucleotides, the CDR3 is TGTGCCAGCAGTTCCCAGGGTCCACTAGCGGGAGGCTTTAGCGGGGAGACCCAGTACTTC.

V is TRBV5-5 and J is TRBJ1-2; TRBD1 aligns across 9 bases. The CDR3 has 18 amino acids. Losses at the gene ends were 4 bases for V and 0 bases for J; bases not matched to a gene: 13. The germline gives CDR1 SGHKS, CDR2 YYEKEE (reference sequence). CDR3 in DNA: TGTGCCAGCAGCCCCAACACCGGGACAGGGTACACTAACTATGGCTACACCTTC. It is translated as CASSPNTGTGYTNYGYTF.

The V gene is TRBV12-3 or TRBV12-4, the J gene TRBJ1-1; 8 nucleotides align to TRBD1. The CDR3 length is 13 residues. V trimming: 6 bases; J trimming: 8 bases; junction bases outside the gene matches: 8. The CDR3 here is CASSRGQGSEAFF. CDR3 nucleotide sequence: TGTGCCAGCAGCCGAGGACAGGGATCCGAAGCTTTCTTT.

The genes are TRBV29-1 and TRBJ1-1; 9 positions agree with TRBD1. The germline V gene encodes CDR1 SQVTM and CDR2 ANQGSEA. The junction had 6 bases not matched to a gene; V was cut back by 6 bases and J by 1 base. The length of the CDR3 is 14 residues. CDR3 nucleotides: TGCAGCGTCGCCCAGACAGGGGGGAACACTGAAGCTTTCTTT. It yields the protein CSVAQTGGNTEAFF.

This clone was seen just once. CDR3 sequence: CASSPNSGRASTDTQYF. In nucleotides, the CDR3 is TGTGCCAGCTCACCAAACAGCGGGAGGGCCTCCACAGATACGCAGTATTTT. The gene calls are TRBV18 and TRBJ2-3; TRBD2 aligns across 10 bases. CDR1 is KGHSH, CDR2 LQKENI, per germline. The CDR3 length is 17 residues. V lost 2 bases, J lost 2 bases, and 7 bases stayed unmatched.

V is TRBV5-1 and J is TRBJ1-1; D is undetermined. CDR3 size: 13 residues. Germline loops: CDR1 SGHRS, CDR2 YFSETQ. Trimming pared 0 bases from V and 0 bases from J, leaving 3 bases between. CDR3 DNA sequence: TGCGCCAGCAGCTTGGCAGTGAACACTGAAGCTTTCTTT. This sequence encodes CASSLAVNTEAFF.

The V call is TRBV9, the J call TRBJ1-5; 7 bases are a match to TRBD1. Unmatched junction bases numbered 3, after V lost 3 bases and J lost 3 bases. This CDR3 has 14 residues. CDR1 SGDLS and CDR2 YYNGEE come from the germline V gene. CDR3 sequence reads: CASSATGFNQPQHF. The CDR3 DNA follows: TGTGCCAGCAGCGCGACAGGGTTCAATCAGCCCCAGCATTTT.

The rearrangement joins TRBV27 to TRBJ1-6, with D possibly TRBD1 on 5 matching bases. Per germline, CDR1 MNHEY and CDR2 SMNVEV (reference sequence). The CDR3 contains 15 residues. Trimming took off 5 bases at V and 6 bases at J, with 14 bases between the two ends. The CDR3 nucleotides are TGTGCCAGCAGTCTGGGGGGAGGCTTTAATTCACCCCTCCACTTT. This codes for CASSLGGGFNSPLHF.

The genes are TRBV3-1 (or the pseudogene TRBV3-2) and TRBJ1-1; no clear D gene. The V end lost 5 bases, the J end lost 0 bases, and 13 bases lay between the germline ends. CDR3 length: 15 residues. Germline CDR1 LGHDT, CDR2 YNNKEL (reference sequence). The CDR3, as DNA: TGTGCCAGCAGCACCCTTTCGACACTGAACACTGAAGCTTTCTTT. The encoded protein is CASSTLSTLNTEAFF.

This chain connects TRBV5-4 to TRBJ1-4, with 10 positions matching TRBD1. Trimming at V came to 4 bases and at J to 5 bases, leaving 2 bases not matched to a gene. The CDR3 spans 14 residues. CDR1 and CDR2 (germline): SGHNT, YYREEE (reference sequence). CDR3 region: CASSTGQGNEKLFF. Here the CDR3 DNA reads TGTGCCAGCAGCACGGGACAGGGGAATGAAAAACTGTTTTTT.

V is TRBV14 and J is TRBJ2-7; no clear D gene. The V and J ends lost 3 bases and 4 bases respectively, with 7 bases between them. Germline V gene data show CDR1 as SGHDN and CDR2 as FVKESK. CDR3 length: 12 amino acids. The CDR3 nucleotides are TGTGCCAGCAGCCAGGTGAGATACGAGCAGTACTTC. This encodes CASSQVRYEQYF.

The DNA for the CDR3 is TGTGCCAGCAGTGGGATGGACAGGTTGAGAGGGCAGCCCCAGCATTTT. Its protein product is CASSGMDRLRGQPQHF. The V and J genes are TRBV6-1 and TRBJ1-5; 7 nucleotides match TRBD1. The junction had 13 bases not matched to a gene; V was cut back by 4 bases and J by 7 bases. Per the germline V gene, CDR1 is MNHNS and CDR2 is SASEGT. CDR3 size: 16 residues.

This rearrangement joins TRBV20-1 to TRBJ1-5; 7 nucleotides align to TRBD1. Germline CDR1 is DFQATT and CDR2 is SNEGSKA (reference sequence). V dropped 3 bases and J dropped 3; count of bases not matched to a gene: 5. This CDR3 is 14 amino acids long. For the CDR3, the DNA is TGCAGTGCTAGTCGAGGGACAGACAATCAGCCCCAGCATTTT. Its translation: CSASRGTDNQPQHF.

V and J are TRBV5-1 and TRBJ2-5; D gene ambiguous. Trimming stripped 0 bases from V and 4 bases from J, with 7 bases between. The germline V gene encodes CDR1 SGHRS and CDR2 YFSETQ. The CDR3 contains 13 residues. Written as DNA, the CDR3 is TGCGCCAGCAGCTTGGGACTGGCAGAGACCCAGTACTTC. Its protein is CASSLGLAETQYF.

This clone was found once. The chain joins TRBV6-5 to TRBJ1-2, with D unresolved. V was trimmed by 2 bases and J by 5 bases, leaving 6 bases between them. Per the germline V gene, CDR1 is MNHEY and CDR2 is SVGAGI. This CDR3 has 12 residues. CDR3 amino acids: CASSYRVYGYTF. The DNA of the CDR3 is TGTGCCAGCAGTTACCGCGTATATGGCTACACCTTC.

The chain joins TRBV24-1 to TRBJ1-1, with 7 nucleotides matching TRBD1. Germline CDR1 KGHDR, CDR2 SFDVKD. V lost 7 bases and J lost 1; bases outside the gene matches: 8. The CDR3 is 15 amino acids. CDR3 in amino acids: CATRARDRTNTEAFF. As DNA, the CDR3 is TGTGCCACCAGGGCCAGGGACAGAACGAACACTGAAGCTTTCTTT.

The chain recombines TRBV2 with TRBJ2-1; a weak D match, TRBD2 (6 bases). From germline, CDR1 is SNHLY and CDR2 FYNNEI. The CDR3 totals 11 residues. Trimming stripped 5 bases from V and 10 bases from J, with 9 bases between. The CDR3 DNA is TGTGCCAGCAGTCCCCGGGGGGAGCAGTTCTTC. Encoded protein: CASSPRGEQFF.

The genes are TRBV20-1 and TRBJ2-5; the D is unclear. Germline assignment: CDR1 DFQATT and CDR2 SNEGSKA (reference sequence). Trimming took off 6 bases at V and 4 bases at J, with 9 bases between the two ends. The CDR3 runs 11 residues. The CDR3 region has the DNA TGCAGTGCCGCTCCGGGAGAGACCCAGTACTTC. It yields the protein CSAAPGETQYF.

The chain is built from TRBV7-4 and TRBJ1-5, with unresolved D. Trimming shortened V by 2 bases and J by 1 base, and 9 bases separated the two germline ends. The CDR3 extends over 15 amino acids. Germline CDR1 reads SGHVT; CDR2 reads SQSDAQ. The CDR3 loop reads CASSLSTWSNQPQHF. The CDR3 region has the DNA TGTGCCAGCAGCTTAAGCACCTGGAGCAATCAGCCCCAGCATTTT.

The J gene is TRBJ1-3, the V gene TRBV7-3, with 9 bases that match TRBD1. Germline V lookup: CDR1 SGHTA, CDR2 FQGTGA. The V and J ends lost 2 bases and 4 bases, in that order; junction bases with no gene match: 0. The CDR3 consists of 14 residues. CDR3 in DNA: TGTGCCAGCAGCTTAGGGACAGGGGGAAACACCATATATTTT. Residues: CASSLGTGGNTIYF.